The TCR beta chain under discussion was sequenced for a study of CD8+ T cells in alopecia areata. Following extraction, RNA underwent reverse transcription to cDNA, which served as the sequencing template. The repertoire was sequenced with immunoSEQ multiplex PCR; TCRdb's copy has only in-frame clones and lacks some. This sample has 6,900 or so clones, with nearly 70% found just once. Trimming took 6 bases from V and 1 from J, leaving 9 bases between them. Germline V gives CDR1 SQVTM, CDR2 ANQGSEA. This CDR3 has 12 residues. On this clone itself: No antigen is known for it.

Regarding treatment: oral pan-JAK inhibitor, 5-10 mg twice daily. Specimens obtained from alopecia areata patients comprised lesional scalp punch biopsies and peripheral blood. Study-wide findings and caveats: Because one nonresponder was included, the link of baseline CD8+ expansion to response is considered uncertain.

The source of this sequence is a human donor with alopecia areata. V usage is TRBV29-1 and J usage is TRBJ1-1; D might be TRBD1 (5 bases). The sequencing used skin, collected at week 4, from a patient treated with tofacitinib. CDR3 in DNA: TGCAGCGTCCGAACAGGGAACACTGAAGCTTTCTTT. Its translation is CSVRTGNTEAFF.